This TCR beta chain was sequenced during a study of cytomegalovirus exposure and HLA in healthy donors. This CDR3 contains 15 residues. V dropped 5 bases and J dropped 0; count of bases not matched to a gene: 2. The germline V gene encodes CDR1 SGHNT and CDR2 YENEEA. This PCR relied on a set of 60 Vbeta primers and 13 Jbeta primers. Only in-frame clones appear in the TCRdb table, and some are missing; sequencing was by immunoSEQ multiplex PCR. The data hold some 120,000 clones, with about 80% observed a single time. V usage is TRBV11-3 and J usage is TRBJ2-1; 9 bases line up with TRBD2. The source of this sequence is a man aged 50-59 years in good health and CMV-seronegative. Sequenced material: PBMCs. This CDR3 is CASSLSGSSYNEQFF. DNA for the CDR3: TGTGCCAGCAGCCTTAGCGGGAGCTCCTACAATGAGCAGTTCTTC.